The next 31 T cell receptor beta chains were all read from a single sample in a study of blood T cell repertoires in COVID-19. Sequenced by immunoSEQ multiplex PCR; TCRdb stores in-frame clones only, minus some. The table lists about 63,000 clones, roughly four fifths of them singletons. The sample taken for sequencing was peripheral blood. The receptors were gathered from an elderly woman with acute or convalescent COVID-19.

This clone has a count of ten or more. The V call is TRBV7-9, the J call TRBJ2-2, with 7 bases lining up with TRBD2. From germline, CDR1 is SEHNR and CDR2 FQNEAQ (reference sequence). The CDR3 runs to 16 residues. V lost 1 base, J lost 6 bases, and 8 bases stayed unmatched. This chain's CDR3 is CASSLDSRGVPGELFF. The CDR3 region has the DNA TGTGCCAGCAGCTTAGATTCACGGGGGGTACCCGGGGAGCTGTTTTTT.

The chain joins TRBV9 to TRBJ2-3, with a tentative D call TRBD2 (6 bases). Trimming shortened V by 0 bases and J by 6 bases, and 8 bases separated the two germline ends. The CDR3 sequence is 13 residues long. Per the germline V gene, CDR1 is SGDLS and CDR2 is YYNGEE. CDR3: CASSVAGGDTQYF. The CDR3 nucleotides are TGTGCCAGCAGCGTAGCTGGGGGGGATACGCAGTATTTT.

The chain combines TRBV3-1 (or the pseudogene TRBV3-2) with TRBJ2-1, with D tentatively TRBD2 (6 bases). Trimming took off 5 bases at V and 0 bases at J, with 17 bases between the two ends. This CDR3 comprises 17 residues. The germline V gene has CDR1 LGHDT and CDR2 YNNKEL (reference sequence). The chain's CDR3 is CASSSMGGTSSYNEQFF. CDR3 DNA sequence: TGTGCCAGCAGCTCAATGGGCGGGACGAGCTCCTACAATGAGCAGTTCTTC.

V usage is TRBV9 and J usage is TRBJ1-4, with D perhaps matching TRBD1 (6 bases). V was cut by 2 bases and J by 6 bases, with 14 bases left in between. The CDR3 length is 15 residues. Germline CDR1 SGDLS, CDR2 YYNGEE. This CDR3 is CASSVRDTRHEKLFF. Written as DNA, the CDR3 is TGTGCCAGCAGCGTCCGGGACACCCGACATGAAAAACTGTTTTTT.

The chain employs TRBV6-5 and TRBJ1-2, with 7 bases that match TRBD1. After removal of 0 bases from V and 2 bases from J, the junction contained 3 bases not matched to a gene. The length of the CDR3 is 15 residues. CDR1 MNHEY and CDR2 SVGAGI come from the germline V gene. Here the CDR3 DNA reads TGTGCCAGCAGTTACTCGAGCAGGGGGAACTATGGCTACACCTTC. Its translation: CASSYSSRGNYGYTF.

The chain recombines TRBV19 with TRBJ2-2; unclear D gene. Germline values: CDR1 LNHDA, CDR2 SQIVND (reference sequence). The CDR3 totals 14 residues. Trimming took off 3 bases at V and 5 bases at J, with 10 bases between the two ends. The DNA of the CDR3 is TGTGCCAGTAGTATTGAGTTACAGACCGGGGAGCTGTTTTTT. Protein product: CASSIELQTGELFF.

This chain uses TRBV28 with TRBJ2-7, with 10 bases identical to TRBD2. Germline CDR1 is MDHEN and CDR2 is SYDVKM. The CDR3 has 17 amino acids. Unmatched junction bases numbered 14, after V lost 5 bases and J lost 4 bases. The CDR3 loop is CASSLERWTSGRYEQYF. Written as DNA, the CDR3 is TGTGCCAGCAGTCTGGAACGCTGGACTAGCGGACGTTACGAGCAGTACTTC.

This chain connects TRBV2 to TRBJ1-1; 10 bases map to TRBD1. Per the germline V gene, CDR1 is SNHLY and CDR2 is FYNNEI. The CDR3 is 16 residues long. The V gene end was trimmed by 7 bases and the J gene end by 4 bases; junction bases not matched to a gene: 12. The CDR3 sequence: CASTEDRGIPTTEAFF. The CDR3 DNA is TGTGCCAGCACCGAGGACAGGGGGATCCCGACCACTGAAGCTTTCTTT.

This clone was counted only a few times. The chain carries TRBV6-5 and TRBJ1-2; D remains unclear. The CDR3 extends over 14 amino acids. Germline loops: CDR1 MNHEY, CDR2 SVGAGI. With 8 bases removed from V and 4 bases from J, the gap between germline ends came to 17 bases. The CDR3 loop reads CASGSGRSVYGYTF. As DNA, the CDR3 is TGTGCCAGCGGGAGCGGGCGATCCGTCTATGGCTACACCTTC.

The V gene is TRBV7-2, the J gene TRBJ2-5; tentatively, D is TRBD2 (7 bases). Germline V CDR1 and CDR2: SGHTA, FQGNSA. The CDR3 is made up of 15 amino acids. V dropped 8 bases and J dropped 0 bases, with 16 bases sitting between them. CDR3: CASELGGPYQETQYF. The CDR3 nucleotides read TGTGCCAGCGAACTGGGGGGGCCGTACCAAGAGACCCAGTACTTC.

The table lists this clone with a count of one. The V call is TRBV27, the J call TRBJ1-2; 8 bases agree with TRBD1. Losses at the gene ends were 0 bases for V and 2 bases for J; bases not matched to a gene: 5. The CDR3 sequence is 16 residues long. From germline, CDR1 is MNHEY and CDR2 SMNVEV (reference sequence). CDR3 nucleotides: TGTGCCAGCAGTTTATCCAGGGGGCGCACAAACTATGGCTACACCTTC. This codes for CASSLSRGRTNYGYTF.

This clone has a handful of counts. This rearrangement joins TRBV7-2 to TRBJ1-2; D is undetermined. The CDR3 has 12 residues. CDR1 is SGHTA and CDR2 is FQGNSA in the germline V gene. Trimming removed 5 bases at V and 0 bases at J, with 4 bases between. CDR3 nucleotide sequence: TGTGCCAGCAGCCCTACTAACTATGGCTACACCTTC. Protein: CASSPTNYGYTF.

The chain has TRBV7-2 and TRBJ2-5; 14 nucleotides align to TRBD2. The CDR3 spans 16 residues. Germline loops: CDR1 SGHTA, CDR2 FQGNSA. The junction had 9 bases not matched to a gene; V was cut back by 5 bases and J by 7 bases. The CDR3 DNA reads TGTGCCAGCAGCCAGGGACTAGCGGGGGTAGCTGGGACCCAGTACTTC. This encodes CASSQGLAGVAGTQYF.

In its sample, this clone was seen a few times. CDR3 sequence reads: CATSGPGTRDLAGELFF. DNA for the CDR3: TGTGCCACCAGTGGACCCGGGACTAGGGATTTAGCCGGGGAGCTGTTTTTT. The gene calls are TRBV24-1 and TRBJ2-2; 8 bases agree with TRBD2. Per germline, CDR1 KGHDR and CDR2 SFDVKD. J gave up 6 bases and V 5 bases, and 13 bases lay outside the gene matches. This CDR3 comprises 17 residues.

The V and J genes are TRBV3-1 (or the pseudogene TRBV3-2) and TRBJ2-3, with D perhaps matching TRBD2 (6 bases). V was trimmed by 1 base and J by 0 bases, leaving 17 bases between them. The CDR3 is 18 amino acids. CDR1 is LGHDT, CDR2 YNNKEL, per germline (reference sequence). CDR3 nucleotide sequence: TGTGCCAGCAGCCAAGGGGACTTGTCCTTCGCTAGCACAGATACGCAGTATTTT. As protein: CASSQGDLSFASTDTQYF.

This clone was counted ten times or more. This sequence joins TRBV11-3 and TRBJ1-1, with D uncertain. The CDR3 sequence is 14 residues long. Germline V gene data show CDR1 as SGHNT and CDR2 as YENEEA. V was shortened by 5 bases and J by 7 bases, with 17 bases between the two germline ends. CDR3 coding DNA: TGTGCCAGCAGCCTATCCCCTGCAAGTGTTGAAGCTTTCTTT. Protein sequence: CASSLSPASVEAFF.

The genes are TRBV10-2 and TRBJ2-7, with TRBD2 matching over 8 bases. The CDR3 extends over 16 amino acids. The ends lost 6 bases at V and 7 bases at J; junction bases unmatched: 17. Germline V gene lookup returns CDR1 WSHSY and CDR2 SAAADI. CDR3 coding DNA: TGCGCCAGCAGGAAGGGTCGGAGTAGCGGGACGGGGGAGCAGTACTTC. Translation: CASRKGRSSGTGEQYF.

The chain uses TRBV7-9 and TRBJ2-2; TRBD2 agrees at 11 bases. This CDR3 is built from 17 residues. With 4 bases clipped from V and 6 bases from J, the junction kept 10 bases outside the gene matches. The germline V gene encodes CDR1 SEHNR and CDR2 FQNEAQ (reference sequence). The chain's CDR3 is CASSSRVLAGAPGELFF. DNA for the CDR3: TGTGCCAGCAGCTCTAGGGTACTAGCGGGAGCACCCGGGGAGCTGTTTTTT.

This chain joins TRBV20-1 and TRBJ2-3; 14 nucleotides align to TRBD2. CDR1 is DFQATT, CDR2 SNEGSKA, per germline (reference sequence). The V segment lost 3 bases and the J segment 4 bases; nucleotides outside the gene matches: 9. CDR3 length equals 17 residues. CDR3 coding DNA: TGCAGTGCTAGTTGGATCGGGACTAGCGGGAGTTCAGATACGCAGTATTTT. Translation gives CSASWIGTSGSSDTQYF.

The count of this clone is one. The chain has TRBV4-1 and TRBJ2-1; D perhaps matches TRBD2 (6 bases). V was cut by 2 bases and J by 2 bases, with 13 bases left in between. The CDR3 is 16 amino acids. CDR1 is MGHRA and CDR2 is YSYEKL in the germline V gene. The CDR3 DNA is TGCGCCAGCAGCCAAAATCCGGGGGTTCCCTACAATGAGCAGTTCTTC. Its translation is CASSQNPGVPYNEQFF.

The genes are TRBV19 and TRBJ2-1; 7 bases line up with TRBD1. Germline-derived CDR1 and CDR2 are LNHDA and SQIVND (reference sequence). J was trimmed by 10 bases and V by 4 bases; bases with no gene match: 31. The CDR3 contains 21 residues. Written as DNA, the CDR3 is TGTGCCAGTAGTACCAACCTAGGACAGGAATCAGGACGGGTCCCGGGACCAGAGCAGTTCTTC. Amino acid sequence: CASSTNLGQESGRVPGPEQFF.

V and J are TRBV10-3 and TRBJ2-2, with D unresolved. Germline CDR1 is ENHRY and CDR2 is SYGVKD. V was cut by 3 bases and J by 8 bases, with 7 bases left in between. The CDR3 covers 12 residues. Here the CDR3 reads CAISDPGGELFF. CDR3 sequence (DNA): TGTGCCATCAGTGACCCCGGTGGGGAGCTGTTTTTT.

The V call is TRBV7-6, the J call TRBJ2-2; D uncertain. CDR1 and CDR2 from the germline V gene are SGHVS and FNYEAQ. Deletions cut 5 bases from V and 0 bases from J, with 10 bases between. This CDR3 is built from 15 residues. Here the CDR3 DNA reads TGTGCCAGCAGCAGACACGGCGCGAACACCGGGGAGCTGTTTTTT. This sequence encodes CASSRHGANTGELFF.

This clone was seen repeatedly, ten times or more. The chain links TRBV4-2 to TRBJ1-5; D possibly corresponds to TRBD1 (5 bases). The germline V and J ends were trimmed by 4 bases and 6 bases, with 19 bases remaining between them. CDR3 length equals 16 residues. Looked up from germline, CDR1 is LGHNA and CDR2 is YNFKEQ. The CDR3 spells CASSRVRSGGGQPQHF. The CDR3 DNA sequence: TGTGCCAGCAGCCGCGTCAGAAGTGGCGGGGGTCAGCCCCAGCATTTT.

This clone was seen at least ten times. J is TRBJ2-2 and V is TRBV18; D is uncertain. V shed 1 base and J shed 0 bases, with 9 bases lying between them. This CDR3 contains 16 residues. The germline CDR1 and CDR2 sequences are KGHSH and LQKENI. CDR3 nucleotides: TGTGCCAGCTCACCACTAGCAAACGCGAACACCGGGGAGCTGTTTTTT. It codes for CASSPLANANTGELFF.

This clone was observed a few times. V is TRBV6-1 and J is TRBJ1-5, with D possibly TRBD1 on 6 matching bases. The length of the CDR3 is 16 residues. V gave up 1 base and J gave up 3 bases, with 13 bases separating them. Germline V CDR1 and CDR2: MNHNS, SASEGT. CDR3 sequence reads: CASSEDLGANNQPQHF. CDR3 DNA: TGTGCCAGCAGTGAAGATCTGGGGGCGAACAATCAGCCCCAGCATTTT.

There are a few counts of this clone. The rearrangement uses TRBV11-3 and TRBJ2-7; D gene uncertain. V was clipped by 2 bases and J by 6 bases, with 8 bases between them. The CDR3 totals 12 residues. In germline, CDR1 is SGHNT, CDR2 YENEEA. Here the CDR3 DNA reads TGTGCCAGCAGCTTAAGTATGGCCGAGCAGTACTTC. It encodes CASSLSMAEQYF.

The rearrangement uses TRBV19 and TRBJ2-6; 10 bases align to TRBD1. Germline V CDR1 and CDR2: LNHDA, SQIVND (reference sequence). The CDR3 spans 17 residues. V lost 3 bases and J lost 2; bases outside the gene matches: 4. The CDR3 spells CASSMGTGEAGANVLTF. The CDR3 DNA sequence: TGTGCCAGTAGTATGGGGACAGGGGAGGCTGGGGCCAACGTCCTGACTTTC.

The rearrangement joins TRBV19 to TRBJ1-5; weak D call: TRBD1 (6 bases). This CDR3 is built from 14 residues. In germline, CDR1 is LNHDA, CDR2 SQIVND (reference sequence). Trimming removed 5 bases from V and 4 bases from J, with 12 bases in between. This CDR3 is CASSVGQKNQPQHF. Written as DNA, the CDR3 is TGTGCCAGTAGTGTCGGACAGAAAAATCAGCCCCAGCATTTT.

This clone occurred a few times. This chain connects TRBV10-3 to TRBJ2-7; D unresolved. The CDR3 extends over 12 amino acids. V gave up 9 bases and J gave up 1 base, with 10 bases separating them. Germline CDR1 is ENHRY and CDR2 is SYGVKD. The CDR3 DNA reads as TGTGCCATTGTGACATTATCCTACGAGCAGTACTTC. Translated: CAIVTLSYEQYF.

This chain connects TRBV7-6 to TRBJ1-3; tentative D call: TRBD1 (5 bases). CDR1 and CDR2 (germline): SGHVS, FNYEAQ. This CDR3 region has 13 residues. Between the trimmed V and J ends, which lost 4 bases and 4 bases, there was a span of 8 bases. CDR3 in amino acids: CASSWGYGNTIYF. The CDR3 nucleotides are TGTGCCAGCAGCTGGGGCTACGGAAACACCATATATTTT.